The clone carrying this T cell receptor beta chain turned up a few times. This sample was taken from a study of blood T cells in healthy people across ages. CDR3 length: 16 amino acids. Germline V CDR1 and CDR2: LGHDT, YNNKEL (reference sequence). V dropped 3 bases and J dropped 3; count of bases not matched to a gene: 5. Next came a second PCR, run for roughly 6 to 11 cycles, which used a sample-barcoded 5' primer along with a J-beta primer mix. TCRdb reprocessed the 5' RACE reads via MiXCR and lists one record per CDR3 protein. The profile covers around 1,100,000 distinct CDR3 sequences, with approximately 38% appearing a single time and about an eighth taken by the ten largest.

The specimen was blood. The clonotype was recovered from a man aged 18 to 30 in good health. The chain is built from TRBV3-1 and TRBJ2-1, with 10 bases identical to TRBD2. The CDR3 protein is CASSQRASGGYNEQFF. The CDR3 DNA sequence: TGTGCCAGCAGCCAGCGGGCTAGCGGGGGCTACAATGAGCAGTTCTTC.